This TCR beta chain was sequenced in a study of immune evolution from preneoplasia to lung adenocarcinoma. Method: immunoSEQ multiplex PCR; TCRdb's copy keeps in-frame clones and lacks some. The sample has under 11,000 clones, 60% to 85% seen once. Each case's diagnosis was confirmed by two pathologists on H&E. As regards this clone: Its antigen is unidentified.

Germline V gene lookup returns CDR1 SEHNR and CDR2 FQNEAQ (reference sequence). The CDR3 loop spans 14 amino acids. V lost 1 base and J 6 bases, leaving 9 bases between the germline ends. Study-wide results and limits: Normal lung had the highest top T cell clone frequencies. Clonality was highest in normal lung, lower in later-stage lesions apparently. T cell clonality was higher in KRAS-mutant than EGFR-mutant or wild-type nodules.

The TCR comes from a person in their sixties or seventies with lung adenocarcinoma. The material sequenced was FFPE minimally invasive lung adenocarcinoma tissue. The V gene is TRBV7-9, the J gene TRBJ1-4; a possible D gene is TRBD1 (6 bases). CDR3 nucleotides: TGTGCCAGCAGCTTAGTGGGGGCAGATGAAAAACTGTTTTTT. This codes for CASSLVGADEKLFF.